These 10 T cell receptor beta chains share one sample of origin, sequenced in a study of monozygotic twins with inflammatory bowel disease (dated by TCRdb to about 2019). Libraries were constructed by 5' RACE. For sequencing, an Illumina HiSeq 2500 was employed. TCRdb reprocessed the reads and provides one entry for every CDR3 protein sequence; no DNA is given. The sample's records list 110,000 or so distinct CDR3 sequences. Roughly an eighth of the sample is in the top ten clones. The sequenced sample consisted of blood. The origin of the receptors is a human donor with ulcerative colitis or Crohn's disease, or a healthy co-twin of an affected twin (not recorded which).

The CDR3 loop reads CASSFSIRNEQFF. The V call is TRBV11-2, the J call TRBJ2-1. CDR1 SGHAT and CDR2 FQNNGV come from the germline V gene. The CDR3 length is 13 residues.

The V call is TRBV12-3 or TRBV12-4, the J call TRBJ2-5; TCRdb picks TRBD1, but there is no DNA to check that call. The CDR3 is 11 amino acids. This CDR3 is CASSLDSTQYF.

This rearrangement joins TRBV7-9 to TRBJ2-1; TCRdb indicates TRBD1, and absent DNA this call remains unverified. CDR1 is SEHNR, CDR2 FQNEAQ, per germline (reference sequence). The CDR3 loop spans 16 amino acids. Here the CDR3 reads CASSLVWDRENNEQFF.

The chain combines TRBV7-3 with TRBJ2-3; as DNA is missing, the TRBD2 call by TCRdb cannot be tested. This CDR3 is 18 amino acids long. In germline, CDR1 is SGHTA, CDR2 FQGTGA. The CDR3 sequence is CASSDQPVVAGAPDTQYF.

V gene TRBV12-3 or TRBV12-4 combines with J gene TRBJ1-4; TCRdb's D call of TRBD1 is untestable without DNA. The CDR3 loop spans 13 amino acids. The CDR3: CASSLRGAEKLFF.

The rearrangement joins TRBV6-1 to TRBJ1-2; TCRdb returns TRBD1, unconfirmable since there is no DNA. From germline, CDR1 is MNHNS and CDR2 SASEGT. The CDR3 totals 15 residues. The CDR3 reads CASRGTASASYGYTF.

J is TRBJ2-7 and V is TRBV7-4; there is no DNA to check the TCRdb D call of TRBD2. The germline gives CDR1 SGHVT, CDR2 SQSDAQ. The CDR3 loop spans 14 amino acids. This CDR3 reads CASSCPGPDYEQYF.

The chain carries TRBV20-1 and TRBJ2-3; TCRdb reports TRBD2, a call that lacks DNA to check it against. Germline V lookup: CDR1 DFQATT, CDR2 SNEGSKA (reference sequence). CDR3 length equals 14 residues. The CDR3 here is CSARRTSGADTQYF.

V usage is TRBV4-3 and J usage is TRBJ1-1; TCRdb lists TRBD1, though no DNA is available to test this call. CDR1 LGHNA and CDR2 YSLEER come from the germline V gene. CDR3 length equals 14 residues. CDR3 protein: CASSQDRGGTEAFF.

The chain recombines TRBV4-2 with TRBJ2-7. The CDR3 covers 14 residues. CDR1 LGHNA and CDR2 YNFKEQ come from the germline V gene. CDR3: CASSQDRVSYEQYF.